These 5 T cell receptor beta chains came from one sample sequenced in a study of technical replicates of blood from several donors. Clones were sequenced by immunoSEQ multiplex PCR, and TCRdb holds only the in-frame ones, with some missing. Altogether roughly 50,000 clones are present, over 85% being singletons, with the ten largest covering 4.2%. Sequences were obtained from PBMCs. The source of these receptors is a human donor in good health. Some clones in this sample may be carry-over from other donors' samples.

The V call is TRBV18, the J call TRBJ1-1; 8 nucleotides line up with TRBD1. The CDR3 extends over 14 amino acids. The V segment lost 1 base and the J segment 5 bases; nucleotides outside the gene matches: 3. Germline lookup yields CDR1 KGHSH and CDR2 LQKENI. Here the CDR3 DNA reads TGTGCCAGCTCACCACGGGGACAGGCAACTGAAGCTTTCTTT. Protein: CASSPRGQATEAFF. The variable domain in full, completed from reference TRBV18 and TRBJ1-1, reads NAGVMQNPRHLVRRRGQEARLRCSPMKGHSHVYWYRQLPEEGLKFMVYLQKENIIDESGMPKERFSAEFPKEGPSILRIQQVVRGDSAAYFCASSPRGQATEAFFGQGTRLTVV.

V usage is TRBV9 and J usage is TRBJ1-2; D not resolved. This CDR3 spans 14 amino acids. Between the trimmed V and J ends, which lost 0 bases and 7 bases, there was a span of 13 bases. Germline loops: CDR1 SGDLS, CDR2 YYNGEE. The CDR3 bases are TGTGCCAGCAGCGTAGAGGGAGTGGGGTTTGGCTACACCTTC. Translated: CASSVEGVGFGYTF.

The chain couples TRBV6-1 to TRBJ1-5, with 7 bases matching TRBD1. Germline assignment: CDR1 MNHNS and CDR2 SASEGT. With V trimmed by 6 bases and J by 4 bases, 3 bases remained unmatched. The CDR3 runs 13 residues. The CDR3 bases are TGTGCCAGCAGGGACAGGCATAATCAGCCCCAGCATTTT. This translates into CASRDRHNQPQHF.

V and J are TRBV5-6 and TRBJ2-1, with 9 positions matching TRBD2. The V gene's germline CDR1 is SGHDT and CDR2 YYEEEE. There are 16 residues in the CDR3. Germline trimming cut 2 bases from V and 10 bases from J; bases unmatched to any gene: 13. CDR3 amino acids: CASSFPPTSGFREQFF. Written as DNA, the CDR3 is TGTGCCAGCAGCTTTCCCCCGACTAGCGGTTTTCGGGAGCAGTTCTTC.

V and J are TRBV6-6 and TRBJ2-5, with no clear D. The germline V gene encodes CDR1 MNHNY and CDR2 SVGAGI (reference sequence). The CDR3 is 11 amino acids. The germline V and J ends were trimmed by 4 bases and 4 bases, with 4 bases remaining between them. The CDR3 nucleotides read TGTGCCAGCAGTTCATCAGAGACCCAGTACTTC. It translates to CASSSSETQYF.